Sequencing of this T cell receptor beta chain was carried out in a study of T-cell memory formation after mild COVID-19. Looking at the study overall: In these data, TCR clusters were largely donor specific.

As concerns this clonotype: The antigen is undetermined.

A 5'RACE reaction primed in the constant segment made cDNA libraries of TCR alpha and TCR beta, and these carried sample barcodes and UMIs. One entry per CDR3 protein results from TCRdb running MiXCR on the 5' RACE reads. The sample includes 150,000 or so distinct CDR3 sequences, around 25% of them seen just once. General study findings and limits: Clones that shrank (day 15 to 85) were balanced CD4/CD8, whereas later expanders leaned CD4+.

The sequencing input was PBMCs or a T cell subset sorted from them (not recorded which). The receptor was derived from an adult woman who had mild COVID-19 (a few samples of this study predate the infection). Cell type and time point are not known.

CDR3 loop: CASLFSTGSYNEQFF. The CDR3 DNA reads as TGTGCCAGCCTCTTCTCGACAGGCAGCTACAATGAGCAGTTCTTC. This chain uses TRBV5-6 with TRBJ2-1; TRBD1 might be the D (6 bases). The CDR3 extends over 15 amino acids. Germline-derived CDR1 and CDR2 are SGHDT and YYEEEE. Trimming removed 7 bases from V and 3 bases from J, with 17 bases in between.